This T cell receptor (beta chain) was identified in a study of beta chain features in type 1 diabetes (dated by TCRdb to 2017 to 2018). With respect to the entire study: Mean age, gender distribution, total cell number and subset yield did not differ between patients and healthy donors. The study compared the TCRB repertoires of sorted circulating CD4+ T cell subsets in recently diagnosed type 1 diabetes patients with those in matched healthy donors. Regulatory and stem cell-like memory subsets were obtained from only 8 patients and roughly 8 healthy donors, while naive and central memory subsets were obtained from all 30 or so donors. A total of 85 million to 140 million sorted cells were examined across all samples, and a strong correlation was observed between cell number per subset and RNA yield. The study at large found these results: Patients with type 1 diabetes made fewer insertions and deleted more nucleotides at VDJ recombination sites, implying thymic rearrangement abnormalities. In all four CD4+ subsets, TCRB CDR3 length was moderately but significantly shorter in type 1 diabetes patients. Shorter templates might have been favored by PCR, but patient and control samples were amplified and corrected together, so both groups would have been affected equally by any skew. Because cDNA was sequenced instead of genomic DNA, highly expressing activated cells could be over-represented, though the groups showed no difference in activation or CD3 levels. Because the HLA sub-analyses included only small numbers of individuals, any influence of HLA type on TCRB rearrangement was left unresolved. The naive, central memory and regulatory TCRB repertoires appeared to resemble one another more closely among patients than among healthy donors.

The entire isolated RNA was reverse transcribed using the High Capacity cDNA Reverse Transcription Kit, and thus expressed TCRB transcripts were sequenced. Naive, central memory and regulatory T cell samples underwent deep immunoSEQ sequencing, averaging about 3.57 million total reads per sample. Sorted cells were lysed in RLT buffer, and RNA was extracted using DNase-treated RNeasy Micro or Mini kits according to cell number. To prevent cross-contamination, every cell subset was processed on its own, while patient and healthy donor samples were processed together. The immunoSEQ multiplex PCR was used to amplify TCRB sequences from cDNA, generating 87-bp fragments that spanned the CDR3 region. Sequencing of the amplicons was done on the Illumina HiSeq platform. Processing in the source paper ran as follows. PCR bias was corrected computationally using synthetic template baselines, and reads within Hamming distance 2 were collapsed, with unmergeable singletons discarded. Reads were aligned against IMGT to assign V, D and J genes, CDR3 length and insertions or deletions at six rearrangement sites. Within each subset, clonotype counts were normalized to sorted cell number, after which true diversity and Gini coefficients were computed with the tcR R package. The overlap coefficient, calculated on TCRB nucleotide sequences, was used to quantify repertoire sharing. Out-of-frame TCRB sequences from naive cells were analyzed as a proxy for the pre-selection repertoire. TCRdb took over this immuneACCESS table, retaining in-frame rearrangements with V and J assigned. Such tables are incomplete; in checked studies, under half of the missing clones stem from an unresolved V gene, and the remainder is unexplained. That table gives V, J and clone size, and the DNA gave D and trimming. The sample table contains some 350,000 clones; only one count was recorded for roughly 14% of them. The ten largest account for roughly 0.015% of the sample.

A distance of 5 bases separates the germline ends of V and J, which lose 2 bases and 1 base respectively. In the germline V gene, CDR1 corresponds to MGHDK and CDR2 to SYGVNS. The CDR3 numbers 13 residues from cysteine through phenylalanine. The retained sequence is limited to the CDR3, 39 bases, with the frame set at the first base. Turning to this clone: Its specific antigen is unknown. Base qualities are not provided; no much larger clone lies one nucleotide away.

A single peripheral blood draw of around 120 mL on average was collected from each donor into heparinised tubes. Using a panel that included CD45RO, CCR7, CD25, CD127, CD95 and CD27, naive, central memory, regulatory and stem cell-like memory CD4+ T cells were sorted on a BD FACSAria II. Purity was above 95% for every sorted population. PBMCs were separated immediately by Lymphoprep density gradient centrifugation and were stained directly, without being cultured. So that batch effects would be minimized, each experiment stained and sorted samples in pairs, pairing one healthy donor with one patient.

The rearranged segments are TRBV25-1 and TRBJ1-1; TRBD1 could be the D gene, as 5 bases match. The receptor's source is a woman between 18 and 29 years old with type 1 diabetes. Sequencing was done on a sample of naive CD4+ T cells from blood. The cell subset or site label on this specimen signifies: true naive CD4+ T cells. The CDR3 corresponds to CASSEQGNTEAFF. The DNA reads TGTGCCAGCAGTGAACAGGGGAACACTGAAGCTTTCTTT. The reference TRBV25-1 and TRBJ1-1 proteins fill in what lies around the CDR3, so the full variable domain reads EADIYQTPRYLVIGTGKKITLECSQTMGHDKMYWYQQDPGMELHLIHYSYGVNSTEKGDLSSESTVSRIRTEHFPLTLESARPSHTSQYLCASSEQGNTEAFFGQGTRLTVV.